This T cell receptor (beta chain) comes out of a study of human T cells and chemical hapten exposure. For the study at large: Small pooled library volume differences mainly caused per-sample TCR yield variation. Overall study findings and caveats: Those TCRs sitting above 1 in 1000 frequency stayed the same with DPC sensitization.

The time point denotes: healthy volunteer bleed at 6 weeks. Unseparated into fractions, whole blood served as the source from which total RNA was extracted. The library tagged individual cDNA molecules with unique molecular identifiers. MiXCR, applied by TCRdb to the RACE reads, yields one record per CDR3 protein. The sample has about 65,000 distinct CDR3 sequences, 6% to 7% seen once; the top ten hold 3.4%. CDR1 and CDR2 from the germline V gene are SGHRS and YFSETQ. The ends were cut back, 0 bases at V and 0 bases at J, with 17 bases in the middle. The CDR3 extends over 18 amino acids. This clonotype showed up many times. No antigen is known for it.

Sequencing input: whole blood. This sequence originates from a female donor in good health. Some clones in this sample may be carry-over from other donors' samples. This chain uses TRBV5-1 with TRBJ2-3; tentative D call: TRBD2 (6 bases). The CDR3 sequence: CASSLGPTGTRSTDTQYF. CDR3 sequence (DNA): TGCGCCAGCAGCTTGGGGCCGACCGGGACTCGAAGCACAGATACGCAGTATTTT.